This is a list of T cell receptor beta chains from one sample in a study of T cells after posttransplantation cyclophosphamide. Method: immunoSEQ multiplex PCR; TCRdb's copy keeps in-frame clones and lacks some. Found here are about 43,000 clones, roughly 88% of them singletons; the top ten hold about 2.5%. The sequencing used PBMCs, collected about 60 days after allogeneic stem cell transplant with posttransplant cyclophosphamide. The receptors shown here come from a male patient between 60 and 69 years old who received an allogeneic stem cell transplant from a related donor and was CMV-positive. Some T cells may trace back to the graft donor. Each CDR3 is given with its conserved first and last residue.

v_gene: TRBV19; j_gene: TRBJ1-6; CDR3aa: CASSSDRSSYNSPLHF
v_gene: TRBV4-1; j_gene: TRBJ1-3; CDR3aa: CASSQVVRQGGNTIYF
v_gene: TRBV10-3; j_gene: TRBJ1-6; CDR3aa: CAISESRTNSPLHF
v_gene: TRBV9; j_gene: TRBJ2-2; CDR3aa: CASSSRTPPGELFF
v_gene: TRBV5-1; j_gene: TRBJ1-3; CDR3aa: CASSTLPQGTLSGNTIYF
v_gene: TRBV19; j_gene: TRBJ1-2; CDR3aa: CASTSSYGYTF
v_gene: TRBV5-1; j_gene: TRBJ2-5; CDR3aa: CASSTSGGEETQYF
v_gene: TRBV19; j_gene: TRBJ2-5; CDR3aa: CASTPDPRTGGGFETQYF
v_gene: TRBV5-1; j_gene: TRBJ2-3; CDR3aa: CASSSSGASTDTQYF
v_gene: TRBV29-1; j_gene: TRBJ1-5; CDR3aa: CSVPTGLGNQPQHF
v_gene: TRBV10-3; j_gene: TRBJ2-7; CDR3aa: CAISGSAGNHEQYF
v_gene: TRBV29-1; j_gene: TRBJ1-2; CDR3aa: CSVRQGVDYGYTF
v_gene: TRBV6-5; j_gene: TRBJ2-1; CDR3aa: CASSFQTGVNEQFF
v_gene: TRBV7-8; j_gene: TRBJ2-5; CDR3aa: CASSPGQGRQETQYF
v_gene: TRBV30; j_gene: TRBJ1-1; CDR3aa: CACRRTGWDTEAFF
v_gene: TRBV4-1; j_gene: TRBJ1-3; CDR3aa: CASSQDGSRSGNTIYF
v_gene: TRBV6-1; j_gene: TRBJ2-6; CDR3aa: CASSEAQGGANVLTF
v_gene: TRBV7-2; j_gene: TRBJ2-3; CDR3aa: CASSHRTESDTQYF
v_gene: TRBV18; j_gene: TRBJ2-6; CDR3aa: CASSPPSTGISGANVLTF
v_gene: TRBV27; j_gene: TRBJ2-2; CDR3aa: CASRTTGTAYTGELFF
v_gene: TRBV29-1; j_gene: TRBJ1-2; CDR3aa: CSVEEDRKF
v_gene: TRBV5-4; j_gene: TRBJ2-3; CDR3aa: CASSLKTGQTDTQYF
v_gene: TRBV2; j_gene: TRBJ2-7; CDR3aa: CASRQGREQYF
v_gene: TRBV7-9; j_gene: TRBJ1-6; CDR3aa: CASSSSIEVPPLHF
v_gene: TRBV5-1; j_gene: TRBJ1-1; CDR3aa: CASSLGTGGMNTEAFF
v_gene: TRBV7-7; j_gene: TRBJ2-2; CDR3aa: CASSLDGNLAGTGELFF
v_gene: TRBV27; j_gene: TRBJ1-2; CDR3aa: CASSSQGASGYTF
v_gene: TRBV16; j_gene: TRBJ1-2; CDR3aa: CASRQGATGYTF
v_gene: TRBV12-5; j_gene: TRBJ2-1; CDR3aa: CASGQTPDGVEVWWEQFF
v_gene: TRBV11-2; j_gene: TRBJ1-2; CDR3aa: CASSSKDRVGIRYGYTF
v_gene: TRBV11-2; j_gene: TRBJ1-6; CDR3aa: CASSLGLRSLHF
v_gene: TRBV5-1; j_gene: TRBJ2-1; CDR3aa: CASSLGSGTYNEQFF
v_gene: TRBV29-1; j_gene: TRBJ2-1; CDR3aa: CSVAERGRGNEQFF
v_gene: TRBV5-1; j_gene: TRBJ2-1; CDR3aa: CASSLATQGIGEQFF
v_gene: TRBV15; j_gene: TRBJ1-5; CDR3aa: CATSRDFISNQPQHF
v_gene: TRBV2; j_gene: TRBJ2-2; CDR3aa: CASSEQGPELFF
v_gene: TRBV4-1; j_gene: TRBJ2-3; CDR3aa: CASSFPGTSGSRTDTQYF
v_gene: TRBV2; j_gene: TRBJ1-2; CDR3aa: CASSAANYGYTF
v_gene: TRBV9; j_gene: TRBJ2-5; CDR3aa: CASSVAPQGGDETQYF
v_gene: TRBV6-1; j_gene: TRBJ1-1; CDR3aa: CASTSRGEAFF
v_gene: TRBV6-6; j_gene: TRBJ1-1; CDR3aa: CASSPVPGNTEAFF
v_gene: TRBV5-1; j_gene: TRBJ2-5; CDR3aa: CASSLGQEPETQYF
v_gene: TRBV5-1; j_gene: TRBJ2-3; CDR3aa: CASSPERGGTDTQYF
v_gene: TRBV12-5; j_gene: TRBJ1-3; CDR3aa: CASGSSNTIYF
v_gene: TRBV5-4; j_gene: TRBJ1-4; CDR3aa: CASSSKRGANEKLFF
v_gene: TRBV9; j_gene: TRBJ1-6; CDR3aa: CASSGGGSPLHF
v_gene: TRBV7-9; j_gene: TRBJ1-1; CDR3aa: CASSQDVRGGTEAFF
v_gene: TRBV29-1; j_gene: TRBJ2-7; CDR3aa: CSVLKLRDRAYEQYF
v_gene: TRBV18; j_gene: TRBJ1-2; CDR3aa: CASSQQGSNYGYTF
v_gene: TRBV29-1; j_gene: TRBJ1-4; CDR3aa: CSVRLGQGRTNEKLFF
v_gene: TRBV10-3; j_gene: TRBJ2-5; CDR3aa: CAISFSTGLETQYF
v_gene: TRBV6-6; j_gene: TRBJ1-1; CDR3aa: CASRAGGNVEAFF
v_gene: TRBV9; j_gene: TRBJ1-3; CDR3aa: CASSSSRGSGNTIYF
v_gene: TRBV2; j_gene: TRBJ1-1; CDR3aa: CASSEMGQPYSTEAFF
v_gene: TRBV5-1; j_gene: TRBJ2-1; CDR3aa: CASSLQLAGAYNEQFF
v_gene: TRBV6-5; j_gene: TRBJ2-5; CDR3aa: CASSFLSRYQETQYF
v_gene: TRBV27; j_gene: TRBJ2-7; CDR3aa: CASSYWLPSGGLGYEQYF
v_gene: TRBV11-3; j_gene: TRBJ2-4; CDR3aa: CASSLENTRVGAKNIQYF
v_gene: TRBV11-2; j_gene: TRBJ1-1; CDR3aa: CASSLGGQAEAFF
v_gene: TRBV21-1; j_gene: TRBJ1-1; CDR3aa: CASSKGTPGHPNTEAFF